This T cell receptor beta chain was recovered during a study of T cell clonotyping in hematopoietic cell transplantation. On the study more broadly: Pretransplant recipient samples were taken after cytoreduction. General study points: Few recipient clonotypes overlapped donors; over 95% were de novo at given depth. After transplant, recipient diversity fell while pathologically expanded clonotypes grew through day 180.

Looked up from germline, CDR1 is MGHRA and CDR2 is YSYEKL. CDR3 length: 14 amino acids. Trimming pared 1 base from V and 12 bases from J, leaving 19 bases between. A single count supports this clone. Its antigen is undetermined. Specified time point: recipient sample about 28 days before transplant, after cytoreduction. Recipient blood drawn about 28 days pretransplant and days 30, 100, 180 after. Generated by immunoSEQ multiplex PCR, the TCRdb table keeps only in-frame clones and is missing some. The sample lists thousands of clones, around 85% seen once, with 30% to 40% in the top ten. The J gene is TRBJ2-7, the V gene TRBV4-1, with a possible D match to TRBD1 (5 bases). The TCR was taken from a man in his sixties with acute myeloid leukemia. Some clones in this sample may be carry-over from other donors' samples. Specimen: peripheral blood mononuclear cells, collected before stem cell transplant. CDR3 sequence (DNA): TGCGCCAGCAGCCAAGGTGACAGCTCTACGAGTTCGTACTTC. This sequence encodes CASSQGDSSTSSYF.